The TCR beta chain under discussion was sequenced for a study of blood T cell repertoires in COVID-19. About the research overall: Acute and convalescent COVID-19 samples came from the United States, Italy and Spain. PBMCs, B-cell-depleted T cells, or T cells were the source of the cDNA or gDNA that made up the material.

This clone was counted between two and nine times. Study processing details: Using reference gene primer amplification, nucleated cell counts were estimated. Sequenced by immunoSEQ multiplex PCR; TCRdb stores in-frame clones only, minus some. V, J and clone size derive from that table, while D and trimming were established from the DNA sequence. This sample has just under 80,000 clones, with roughly 78% found just once. Trimming removed 1 base at V and 7 bases at J, with 13 bases between. The germline V gene encodes CDR1 SGHTA and CDR2 FQGNSA. The CDR3 is 14 amino acids. What was sequenced was peripheral blood. This chain uses TRBV7-2 with TRBJ2-5; possibly TRBD1 for D (5 bases). The clonotype was recovered from an older woman with acute or convalescent COVID-19. The CDR3, as DNA: TGTGCCAGCAGCTTAGACAGGACCCTGGGGACCCAGTACTTC. It is translated as CASSLDRTLGTQYF. Using reference TRBV7-2 and TRBJ2-5 for the parts outside the CDR3, the full variable domain is GAGVSQSPSNKVTEKGKDVELRCDPISGHTALYWYRQSLGQGLEFLIYFQGNSAPDKSGLPSDRFSAERTGGSVSTLTIQRTQQEDSAVYLCASSLDRTLGTQYFGPGTRLLVL.